Below, 25 T cell receptor beta chains from the same sample are listed, as sequenced in a study of monozygotic twins with inflammatory bowel disease. TCRdb re-called the 5' RACE reads; every CDR3 protein appears as one record, without DNA. This sample's table has 350,000 to 400,000 distinct CDR3 sequences. The sample consisted of blood. The receptors stem from a human donor with ulcerative colitis or Crohn's disease, or a healthy co-twin of an affected twin (not recorded which).

The chain has TRBV7-6 and TRBJ2-7; the TCRdb D gene call, TRBD1, has no DNA to confirm it. This CDR3 has 15 amino acids. In germline, CDR1 is SGHVS, CDR2 FNYEAQ. The CDR3 region is CASSSPGQGFYEQYF.

The V and J genes are TRBV15 and TRBJ1-2; TCRdb's assignment of TRBD1 cannot be checked, as there is no DNA. Germline lookup yields CDR1 LNHNV and CDR2 YYDKDF (reference sequence). The CDR3 runs to 17 residues. Here the CDR3 reads CATSRGLLSGPAHGYTF.

This chain links TRBV12-3 or TRBV12-4 with TRBJ2-7; TCRdb's D call of TRBD2 is untestable without DNA. The CDR3 runs to 14 residues. The CDR3 here is CASRAPGGLLEQYF.

The CDR3: CASSSDGHGTYEQYF. The V gene is TRBV5-6, the J gene TRBJ2-7. Germline V lookup: CDR1 SGHDT, CDR2 YYEEEE. The CDR3 runs to 15 residues.

The chain has TRBV5-1 and TRBJ1-4. Germline CDR1 SGHRS, CDR2 YFSETQ. The CDR3 covers 16 residues. The CDR3 loop is CASSLGVTSTNEKLFF. Complete variable domain (other parts from reference TRBV5-1 and TRBJ1-4): KAGVTQTPRYLIKTRGQQVTLSCSPISGHRSVSWYQQTPGQGLQFLFEYFSETQRNKGNFPGRFSGRQFSNSRSEMNVSTLELGDSALYLCASSLGVTSTNEKLFFGSGTQLSVL.

This chain uses TRBV10-3 with TRBJ2-3; TCRdb returns TRBD2, unconfirmable since there is no DNA. The CDR3 loop spans 17 amino acids. CDR1 is ENHRY and CDR2 is SYGVKD in the germline V gene. The CDR3 sequence is CAISESDLLAGSDTQYF.

The chain is built from TRBV15 and TRBJ1-3; as DNA is missing, the TRBD1 call by TCRdb cannot be tested. Germline CDR1 LNHNV, CDR2 YYDKDF (reference sequence). This CDR3 is 20 amino acids long. CDR3 sequence reads: CATSRNRELTGVASGNTIYF. The full variable domain, its missing parts supplied by reference TRBV15 and TRBJ1-3, is DAMVIQNPRYQVTQFGKPVTLSCSQTLNHNVMYWYQQKSSQAPKLLFHYYDKDFNNEADTPDNFQSRRPNTSFCFLDIRSPGLGDTAMYLCATSRNRELTGVASGNTIYFGEGSWLTVV.

The V gene is TRBV28, the J gene TRBJ2-7; the TCRdb D gene call, TRBD2, has no DNA to confirm it. The length of the CDR3 is 15 residues. Germline CDR1 MDHEN, CDR2 SYDVKM. The CDR3 loop is CASSFLAGGSYEQYF.

The chain couples TRBV6-2 or TRBV6-3 to TRBJ1-5; lacking DNA, the TRBD1 call made by TCRdb goes unchecked. CDR1 is MNHEY, CDR2 SVGEGT, per germline. The CDR3 totals 14 residues. This CDR3 is CASSYGQGDQPQHF.

V gene TRBV5-1 combines with J gene TRBJ1-2. The CDR3 length is 12 residues. CDR1 is SGHRS, CDR2 YFSETQ, per germline. Here the CDR3 reads CASSFDTYGYTF. The full variable domain, its missing parts supplied by reference TRBV5-1 and TRBJ1-2, is KAGVTQTPRYLIKTRGQQVTLSCSPISGHRSVSWYQQTPGQGLQFLFEYFSETQRNKGNFPGRFSGRQFSNSRSEMNVSTLELGDSALYLCASSFDTYGYTFGSGTRLTVV.

This chain links TRBV10-3 with TRBJ1-5; lacking DNA, the TRBD1 call made by TCRdb goes unchecked. CDR1 and CDR2 (germline): ENHRY, SYGVKD. CDR3 length: 14 residues. CDR3 amino acids: CAIRDSGAGQPQHF.

V gene TRBV6-1 combines with J gene TRBJ1-5; TCRdb gives TRBD1 as the D gene, but with no DNA this cannot be confirmed. CDR1 is MNHNS, CDR2 SASEGT, per germline. CDR3 length: 15 residues. The CDR3 reads CASERVGRGNQPQHF.

The rearrangement uses TRBV4-3 and TRBJ2-7; checking the TCRdb D call of TRBD1 is not possible without DNA. This CDR3 has 14 amino acids. CDR1 is LGHNA and CDR2 is YSLEER in the germline V gene. The CDR3 loop is CASSPRDSPHEQYF.

The chain employs TRBV20-1 and TRBJ2-7. This CDR3 comprises 12 residues. Germline CDR1 and CDR2: DFQATT and SNEGSKA (reference sequence). The CDR3 spells CSARDRSYEQYF.

The genes are TRBV9 and TRBJ2-1; TCRdb indicates TRBD1, and absent DNA this call remains unverified. Germline V gives CDR1 SGDLS, CDR2 YYNGEE. CDR3 size: 15 residues. The CDR3: CASSVAAGAYNEQFF.

This chain links TRBV30 with TRBJ2-4. Looked up from germline, CDR1 is GTSNPN and CDR2 is SVGIG (reference sequence). The CDR3 totals 15 residues. The CDR3 reads CAWNDRSLAKNIQYF.

The V call is TRBV20-1, the J call TRBJ1-5; the D gene TCRdb calls, TRBD1, cannot be checked with no DNA. The CDR3 runs 15 residues. Germline values: CDR1 DFQATT, CDR2 SNEGSKA (reference sequence). The CDR3 loop reads CSATRGNVLNQPQHF.

This rearrangement joins TRBV12-3 or TRBV12-4 to TRBJ1-5. There are 15 residues in the CDR3. The CDR3 region is CASSLWYDSNQPQHF.

The genes are TRBV2 and TRBJ2-2; without DNA, the TCRdb call of TRBD1 cannot be checked. Germline lookup yields CDR1 SNHLY and CDR2 FYNNEI. The CDR3 is made up of 14 amino acids. The CDR3 sequence: CASHRGLNTGELFF.

The chain couples TRBV6-5 to TRBJ2-1. CDR3 length equals 14 residues. The germline CDR1 and CDR2 sequences are MNHEY and SVGAGI. This CDR3 is CASSYHSSYNEQFF.

J is TRBJ2-7 and V is TRBV7-2. The germline CDR1 and CDR2 sequences are SGHTA and FQGNSA. The CDR3 length is 12 residues. CDR3 sequence: CASSFLSYEQYF.

The chain carries TRBV6-5 and TRBJ1-2; the TCRdb D gene call, TRBD1, has no DNA to confirm it. This CDR3 is 16 amino acids long. The V gene's germline CDR1 is MNHEY and CDR2 SVGAGI. CDR3 protein: CASSYSQWGSKNGYTF.

V gene TRBV7-3 combines with J gene TRBJ2-2; no DNA is available, so the TRBD2 call from TCRdb remains unchecked. The CDR3 has 15 amino acids. Germline V gene sequence: CDR1 SGHTA, CDR2 FQGTGA. The CDR3 region is CASSPALVGTGELFF.

The chain carries TRBV29-1 and TRBJ2-6; TCRdb proposes TRBD1, but this gene call is untestable without DNA. The V gene's germline CDR1 is SQVTM and CDR2 ANQGSEA. CDR3 length: 14 amino acids. CDR3 sequence: CSVGWGAGANVLTF.

The rearrangement links TRBV5-1 to TRBJ2-1; TCRdb proposes TRBD2, but this gene call is untestable without DNA. In germline, CDR1 is SGHRS, CDR2 YFSETQ. The CDR3 totals 17 residues. The CDR3 protein is CASSLVIRTSGGNEQFF. Combining the CDR3 with reference TRBV5-1 and TRBJ2-1 gives the whole variable domain KAGVTQTPRYLIKTRGQQVTLSCSPISGHRSVSWYQQTPGQGLQFLFEYFSETQRNKGNFPGRFSGRQFSNSRSEMNVSTLELGDSALYLCASSLVIRTSGGNEQFFGPGTRLTVL.